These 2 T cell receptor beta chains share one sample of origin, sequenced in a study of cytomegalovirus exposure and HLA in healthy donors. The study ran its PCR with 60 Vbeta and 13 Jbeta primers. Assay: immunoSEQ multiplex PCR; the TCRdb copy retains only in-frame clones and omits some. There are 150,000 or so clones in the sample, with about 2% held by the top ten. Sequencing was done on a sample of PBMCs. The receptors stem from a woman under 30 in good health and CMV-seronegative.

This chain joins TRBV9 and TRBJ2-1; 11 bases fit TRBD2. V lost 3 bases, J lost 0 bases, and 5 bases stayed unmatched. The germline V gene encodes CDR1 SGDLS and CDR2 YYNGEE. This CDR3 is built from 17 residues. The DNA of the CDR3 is TGTGCCAGCAGCGGAAATAGCGGGAGGGGCTCCTACAATGAGCAGTTCTTC. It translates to CASSGNSGRGSYNEQFF.

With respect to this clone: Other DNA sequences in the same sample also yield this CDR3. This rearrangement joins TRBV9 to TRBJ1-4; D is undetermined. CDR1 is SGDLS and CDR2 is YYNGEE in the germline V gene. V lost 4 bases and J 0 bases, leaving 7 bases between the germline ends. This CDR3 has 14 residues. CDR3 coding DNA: TGTGCCAGCAGCCCCATTTCAACTAATGAAAAACTGTTTTTT. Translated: CASSPISTNEKLFF.